The rows below give T cell receptor beta chains drawn from one sample of a study of a mutant IDH1 vaccine in newly diagnosed glioma. Data came from immunoSEQ multiplex PCR; TCRdb stores just in-frame clones and leaves some out. Of about 50,000 clones listed, approximately 78% were seen once; the top ten hold about 5%. Their antigens are not known. The sequencing used PBMCs, collected from a glioma patient whose treatment included an IDH1 peptide vaccine. These TCRs come from a man in his fifties or sixties with glioma. Each CDR3 is given with its conserved first and last residue. D genes are given only for firm matches. The size field is filled for only some rows; it gives once, few, many or a size class.

abundance | j_gene | len | v_gene | d_gene | CDR3aa | CDR3nt
. | TRBJ2-2 | 15 | TRBV30 | TRBD2 | CAWTLGGGWTGELFF | TGTGCCTGGACTCTAGGCGGGGGGTGGACCGGGGAGCTGTTTTTT
. | TRBJ2-7 | 14 | TRBV5-1 | TRBD1 | CASSLPGQGVEQYF | TGCGCCAGCAGCCTCCCGGGACAGGGCGTCGAGCAGTACTTC
once | TRBJ1-3 | 15 | TRBV6-5 | . | CASSPSWSSGNTIYF | TGTGCCAGCAGTCCTTCATGGTCCTCTGGAAACACCATATATTTT
. | TRBJ1-4 | 13 | TRBV15 | . | CATTAATNEKLFF | TGTGCCACCACGGCTGCTACTAATGAAAAACTGTTTTTT
once | TRBJ2-2 | 15 | TRBV13 | . | CASSPGTEYTGELFF | TGTGCCAGCAGTCCCGGGACGGAATACACCGGGGAGCTGTTTTTT
. | TRBJ1-1 | 15 | TRBV6-5 | . | CASSYSHGMNTEAFF | TGTGCCAGCAGTTACTCGCATGGAATGAACACTGAAGCTTTCTTT
. | TRBJ1-2 | 14 | TRBV18 | TRBD1 | CASSPTGERNGYTF | TGTGCCAGCTCACCAACAGGGGAAAGAAATGGCTACACCTTC
. | TRBJ1-1 | 14 | TRBV5-1 | . | CASSLLQSSAEAFF | TGCGCCAGCAGTCTTCTACAGAGTTCGGCTGAAGCTTTCTTT
. | TRBJ1-1 | 14 | TRBV14 | . | CASSQGGAYTEAFF | TGTGCCAGCAGCCAAGGGGGGGCCTACACTGAAGCTTTCTTT
. | TRBJ2-5 | 15 | TRBV6-5 | TRBD2 | CASTMRAGGLEAQYF | TGTGCCAGCACCATGCGGGCGGGGGGCCTGGAGGCCCAGTACTTC
. | TRBJ1-5 | 13 | TRBV30 | TRBD1 | CAWSTDRAQPQHF | TGTGCCTGGAGTACCGACAGGGCTCAGCCCCAGCATTTT
. | TRBJ2-3 | 17 | TRBV2 | . | CASKRTTGVFDTDTQYF | TGTGCCAGCAAGCGTACAACAGGAGTTTTCGACACAGATACGCAGTATTTT
. | TRBJ1-2 | 13 | TRBV19 | . | CASTSVHRGGYTF | TGTGCCAGTACCTCAGTGCACCGGGGTGGCTACACCTTC
. | TRBJ1-1 | 15 | TRBV12-2 | . | CASRLESRYPTEAFF | TGTGCAAGTCGCTTAGAGTCCAGGTACCCAACTGAAGCTTTCTTT
. | TRBJ2-7 | 12 | TRBV19 | . | CASSRTESEQYF | TGTGCCAGTAGTAGAACCGAAAGCGAGCAGTACTTC
. | TRBJ1-1 | 13 | TRBV2 | . | CASSELENTEAFF | TGTGCCAGCAGTGAACTGGAAAACACTGAAGCTTTCTTT
. | TRBJ1-3 | 16 | TRBV4-2 | . | CASSQGVKSSGNTIYF | TGTGCCAGCAGCCAAGGGGTGAAAAGCTCTGGAAACACCATATATTTT
. | TRBJ1-5 | 14 | TRBV27 | . | CASSLRQSNQPQHF | TGTGCCAGCAGTTTAAGGCAGTCAAATCAGCCCCAGCATTTT
. | TRBJ1-6 | 16 | TRBV25-1 | . | CASSDSRGGLRSPLHF | TGTGCCAGCAGTGATTCCCGGGGAGGGCTAAGGTCACCCCTCCACTTT
. | TRBJ2-5 | 13 | TRBV6-5 | . | CASRAGDKETQYF | TGCGCGAGCCGGGCAGGAGACAAAGAGACCCAGTACTTC
. | TRBJ2-7 | 16 | TRBV14 | . | CASSQVTTGPEYEQYF | TGTGCCAGCAGCCAAGTGACGACCGGGCCAGAGTACGAGCAGTACTTC
. | TRBJ1-1 | 12 | TRBV5-4 | . | CASSTRGTEAFF | TGTGCCAGCAGCACGCGAGGGACTGAAGCTTTCTTT
. | TRBJ2-5 | 15 | TRBV14 | . | CASSQVDTYQETQYF | TGTGCCAGCAGCCAAGTGGACACGTACCAAGAGACCCAGTACTTC
. | TRBJ2-7 | 14 | TRBV7-2 | . | CASSLGPFYYEQYF | TGTGCCAGCAGCTTGGGACCTTTTTATTACGAGCAGTACTTC
. | TRBJ2-7 | 14 | TRBV2 | . | CAARDNMGGYEQYF | TGTGCAGCAAGAGATAATATGGGGGGTTACGAGCAGTACTTC
. | TRBJ1-5 | 16 | TRBV28 | TRBD1 | CASSFIPRTGNQPQHF | TGTGCCAGCAGTTTTATCCCGCGGACAGGGAATCAGCCCCAGCATTTT
. | TRBJ2-2 | 15 | TRBV29-1 | . | CSVQPGGQNLGELFF | TGCAGCGTTCAACCCGGGGGCCAGAACCTGGGGGAGCTGTTTTTT
. | TRBJ1-2 | 13 | TRBV19 | TRBD1 | CASSPGDRGGYTF | TGTGCCAGTAGTCCAGGGGACAGGGGAGGCTACACCTTC
. | TRBJ1-5 | 12 | TRBV7-2 | . | CASSLQEGPQHF | TGTGCCAGCAGCTTACAGGAGGGGCCCCAGCATTTT
. | TRBJ2-7 | 13 | TRBV30 | TRBD1 | CAWTVTGPGEQYF | TGTGCCTGGACCGTGACAGGGCCCGGCGAGCAGTACTTC
. | TRBJ2-7 | 10 | TRBV10-3 | . | CAIGDATKYF | TGTGCCATCGGGGACGCCACGAAGTACTTC
few | TRBJ1-5 | 14 | TRBV7-2 | . | CASSPTVSNQPQHF | TGTGCCAGCAGCCCGACGGTGAGCAATCAGCCCCAGCATTTT
once | TRBJ2-7 | 14 | TRBV10-3 | . | CAISPGLDRGEQYF | TGTGCCATCAGTCCGGGACTCGACCGGGGAGAGCAGTACTTC
. | TRBJ2-3 | 15 | TRBV5-4 | . | CASSLGQGRGDTQYF | TGTGCCAGCAGCCTTGGCCAGGGGAGAGGGGATACGCAGTATTTT
. | TRBJ2-4 | 15 | TRBV10-3 | TRBD1 | CAISESGQGENIQYF | TGTGCCATCAGTGAGTCGGGGCAGGGGGAGAACATTCAGTACTTC
once | TRBJ2-7 | 14 | TRBV5-1 | TRBD2 | CASSLLGRIYEQYF | TGCGCCAGCAGCTTACTCGGGAGGATCTACGAGCAGTACTTC
. | TRBJ2-1 | 14 | TRBV5-1 | . | CASSLGRGDDEQFF | TGCGCCAGCAGCTTGGGAAGAGGGGACGATGAGCAGTTCTTC
. | TRBJ2-3 | 17 | TRBV9 | TRBD2 | CASSVTSGGSYTDTQYF | TGTGCCAGCAGCGTAACTAGCGGGGGGTCCTACACAGATACGCAGTATTTT
few | TRBJ1-1 | 12 | TRBV4-1 | . | CASSQDVGPSFF | TGCGCCAGCAGCCAAGATGTGGGACCGTCTTTCTTT
. | TRBJ1-1 | 12 | TRBV6-5 | . | CASSSGLTEAFF | TGTGCCAGCAGCTCAGGGTTGACTGAAGCTTTCTTT
. | TRBJ1-1 | 14 | TRBV9 | . | CASSAGWENTEAFF | TGTGCCAGCAGCGCAGGGTGGGAGAACACTGAAGCTTTCTTT
. | TRBJ2-3 | 13 | TRBV25-1 | . | CASSGLGTDTQYF | TGTGCCAGCAGTGGCCTCGGCACAGATACGCAGTATTTT
. | TRBJ2-3 | 13 | TRBV5-6 | . | CASRPGHLDTQYF | TGTGCCAGCAGGCCGGGACATCTAGATACGCAGTATTTT
once | TRBJ1-2 | 13 | TRBV7-9 | . | CASSPGLNYGYTF | TGTGCCAGCAGTCCGGGCCTTAACTATGGCTACACCTTC
. | TRBJ2-5 | 14 | TRBV5-4 | . | CASSLDTAQETQYF | TGTGCCAGCAGCTTAGATACAGCTCAAGAGACCCAGTACTTC
. | TRBJ1-1 | 14 | TRBV9 | . | CASSRGQTNTEAFF | TGTGCCAGCAGCAGGGGCCAGACGAACACTGAAGCTTTCTTT